Listed below are T cell receptor beta chains from one sample, sequenced in a study of early stage breast cancer tumors. TCRdb keeps only in-frame clones here, not all; method: immunoSEQ multiplex PCR. The sample has about 72,000 clones; 70% to 85% are singletons. The sample consisted of blood. The source is a person in their sixties with breast cancer. The CDR3 runs from the conserved cysteine through the conserved F or W. D genes are given only for firm matches. Expanded clones are given a class, and other clones once, few, many or no size at all.

TRBD1	TRBJ1-1	TRBV5-1	-	CASRLGQDATAAFF	TGCGCCAGCAGACTGGGACAGGACGCGACCGCAGCTTTCTTT
TRBD1	TRBJ1-1	TRBV18	-	CASSPTGRGEAFF	TGTGCCAGCTCACCGACAGGGCGGGGTGAAGCTTTCTTT
-	TRBJ1-5	TRBV28	-	CASSGINQPQHF	TGTGCCAGCAGTGGTATTAATCAGCCCCAGCATTTT
TRBD1	TRBJ2-5	TRBV28	-	CASSRDRPQETQYF	TGTGCCAGCAGCCGGGACAGACCCCAAGAGACCCAGTACTTC
-	TRBJ2-2	TRBV2	-	CASSEDPRGPGELFF	TGTGCCAGCAGTGAAGACCCGCGGGGGCCCGGGGAGCTGTTTTTT
TRBD2	TRBJ2-7	TRBV9	-	CASSVGEGYHEQYF	TGTGCCAGCAGCGTAGGGGAGGGTTACCACGAGCAGTACTTC
TRBD2	TRBJ2-2	TRBV13	-	CASSPRSGKNTGELFF	TGTGCCAGCAGCCCCCGGAGCGGGAAGAACACCGGGGAGCTGTTTTTT
TRBD1	TRBJ1-4	TRBV7-2	-	CASSLGTGMTNEKLFF	TGTGCCAGCAGCTTAGGGACAGGGATGACTAATGAAAAACTGTTTTTT
-	TRBJ1-1	TRBV11-3	-	CASSSGSGPDTEAFF	TGTGCCAGCAGCTCCGGGTCAGGGCCCGACACTGAAGCTTTCTTT
TRBD2	TRBJ2-3	TRBV5-1	-	CASSLRGGDTDTQYF	TGCGCCAGCAGCTTGCGGGGGGGTGACACAGATACGCAGTATTTT
-	TRBJ2-2	TRBV4-3	-	CASSQLEGTGELFF	TGCGCCAGCAGCCAGTTAGAGGGCACCGGGGAGCTGTTTTTT
TRBD2	TRBJ2-5	TRBV28	-	CASRLAGENQETQYF	TGTGCCAGTCGACTAGCGGGGGAAAACCAAGAGACCCAGTACTTC
TRBD2	TRBJ2-3	TRBV2	once	CASRSGTSGRYTHVDTQYF	TGTGCCAGCCGATCCGGGACTAGCGGGAGATACACGCACGTAGATACGCAGTATTTT